This TCR beta chain was found in a study of T cells in Graves' hyperthyroidism and ophthalmopathy. The CDR3 extends over 14 amino acids. Per the germline V gene, CDR1 is SGHAT and CDR2 is FQNNGV. V lost 1 base, J lost 5 bases, and 12 bases lay in between. It was RNA transcripts that yielded the amplified TCR beta CDR3 regions. The TCR CDR3 first-round RT-PCR relied on the HTBI primer set. TCRdb reprocessed the multiplex PCR reads via MiXCR and lists one record per CDR3 protein. The table lists 500,000 to 600,000 distinct CDR3 sequences, just over 45% of them singletons. This TCR was sampled from an adult woman with Graves' disease, either hyperthyroidism or ophthalmopathy (not recorded which). Sequenced: peripheral blood or thyroid tissue (not recorded which). The J gene is TRBJ2-7, the V gene TRBV11-2, with D tentatively TRBD2 (6 bases). CDR3 region: CASSLAGVVNEQYF. The CDR3 nucleotides read TGTGCCAGCAGCTTAGCGGGAGTTGTCAACGAGCAGTACTTC. Full variable domain (remainder filled in from reference TRBV11-2 and TRBJ2-7): EAGVAQSPRYKIIEKRQSVAFWCNPISGHATLYWYQQILGQGPKLLIQFQNNGVVDDSQLPKDRFSAERLKGVDSTLKIQPAKLEDSAVYLCASSLAGVVNEQYFGPGTRLTVT.